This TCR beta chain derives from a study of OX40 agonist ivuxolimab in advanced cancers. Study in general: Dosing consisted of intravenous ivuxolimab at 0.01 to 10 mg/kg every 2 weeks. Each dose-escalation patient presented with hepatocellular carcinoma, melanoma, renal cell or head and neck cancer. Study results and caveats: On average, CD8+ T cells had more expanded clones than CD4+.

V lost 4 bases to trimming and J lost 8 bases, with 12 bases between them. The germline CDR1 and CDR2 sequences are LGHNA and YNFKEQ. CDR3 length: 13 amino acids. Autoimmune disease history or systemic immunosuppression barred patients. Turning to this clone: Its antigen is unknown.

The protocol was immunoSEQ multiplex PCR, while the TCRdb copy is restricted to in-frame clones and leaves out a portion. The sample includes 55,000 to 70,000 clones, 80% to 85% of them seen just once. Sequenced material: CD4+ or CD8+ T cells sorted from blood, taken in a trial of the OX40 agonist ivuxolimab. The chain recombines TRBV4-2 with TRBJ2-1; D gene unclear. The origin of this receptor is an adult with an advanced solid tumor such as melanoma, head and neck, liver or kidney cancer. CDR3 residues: CASSPFESDEQFF. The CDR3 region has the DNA TGTGCCAGCAGCCCCTTCGAAAGCGATGAGCAGTTCTTC.